Below, 3 T cell receptor beta chains from the same sample are listed, as sequenced in a study of human T cells and chemical hapten exposure. This sample's time point: pre-sensitization, week 0. The treatment denotes: therapeutic diphenylcyclopropenone sensitization with weekly scalp DPC. TCRdb analysed the RACE reads with MiXCR anew, one entry per CDR3 protein. Of 280,000 or so distinct CDR3 sequences detected, over 7.5% appear once; the ten largest clones hold 1.2%. This specimen consisted of whole blood, obtained in connection with sensitization to the hapten diphenylcyclopropenone (DPC). These receptors were obtained from a man between 18 and 35 years old with alopecia areata. Some clones in this sample may be carry-over from other donors' samples.

The genes are TRBV28 and TRBJ2-3; D not resolved. There are 13 residues in the CDR3. V was clipped by 3 bases and J by 0 bases, with 4 bases between them. Germline V gene data show CDR1 as MDHEN and CDR2 as SYDVKM. For the CDR3, the DNA is TGTGCCAGCAGTTTCCAAAGCACAGATACGCAGTATTTT. Its translation is CASSFQSTDTQYF.

The sample holds a few counts of this clonotype. V gene TRBV6-5 combines with J gene TRBJ2-7; a possible D gene is TRBD1 (5 bases). Trimming pared 0 bases from V and 0 bases from J, leaving 15 bases between. This CDR3 spans 17 amino acids. Germline V CDR1 and CDR2: MNHEY, SVGAGI. The CDR3 nucleotides are TGTGCCAGCAGTTACTCGAGCAGGGCCCAAAGCTCCTACGAGCAGTACTTC. Encoded protein: CASSYSSRAQSSYEQYF.

This clonotype was recorded many times. The chain is built from TRBV24-1 and TRBJ2-1; D remains ambiguous. The V end was cut by 4 bases, the J end by 5 bases, with 14 bases between. CDR1 and CDR2 (germline): KGHDR, SFDVKD. The CDR3 loop spans 15 amino acids. The CDR3 loop is CATSDLLYYNNEQFF. The CDR3 coding sequence is TGTGCCACCAGTGACCTGCTGTACTATAACAATGAGCAGTTCTTC.